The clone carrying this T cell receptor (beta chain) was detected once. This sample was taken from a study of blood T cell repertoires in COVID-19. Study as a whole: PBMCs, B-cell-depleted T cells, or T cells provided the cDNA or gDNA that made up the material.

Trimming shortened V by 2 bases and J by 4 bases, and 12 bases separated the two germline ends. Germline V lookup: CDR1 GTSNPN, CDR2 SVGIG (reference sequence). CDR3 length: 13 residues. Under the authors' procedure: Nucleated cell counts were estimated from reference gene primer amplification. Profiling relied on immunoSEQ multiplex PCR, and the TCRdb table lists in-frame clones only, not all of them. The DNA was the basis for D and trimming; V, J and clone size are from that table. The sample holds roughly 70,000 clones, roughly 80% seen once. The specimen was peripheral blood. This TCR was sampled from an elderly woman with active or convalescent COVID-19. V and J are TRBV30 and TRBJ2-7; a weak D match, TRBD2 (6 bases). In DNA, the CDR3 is TGTGCCTGGAGTTTTGCCGGGGGTTACGAGCAGTACTTC. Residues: CAWSFAGGYEQYF. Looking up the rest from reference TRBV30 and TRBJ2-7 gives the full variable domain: SQTIHQWPATLVQPVGSPLSLECTVEGTSNPNLYWYRQAAGRGLQLLFYSVGIGQISSEVPQNLSASRPQDRQFILSSKKLLLSDSGFYLCAWSFAGGYEQYFGPGTRLTVT.